This T cell receptor beta chain was captured in a study of T cells after yellow fever vaccination. Study summary: When fractions had low cell numbers, they were prepared with SMART-Seq v4 Ultra Low Input. Broader study findings: The study re-detected most primary-vaccination clones after the booster (96% CD4, approximately 87% CD8).

TCRdb ran MiXCR on the 5' RACE reads and lists one entry per CDR3 protein. The sample lists 600,000 to 750,000 distinct CDR3 sequences, more than 9% occurring once. On this clonotype: Its antigen is not known.

The CDR3 contains 15 residues. Trimming removed 9 bases at V and 0 bases at J, with 15 bases between. Germline CDR1 and CDR2: LNHDA and SQIVND (reference sequence). This sequence was found in a man aged 25 to 45 who received the YFV17D yellow fever vaccine. V usage is TRBV19 and J usage is TRBJ2-1; TRBD2 is a possible D gene (5 bases). Here the sequenced sample was PBMCs, taken on the day of the yellow fever booster vaccination. CDR3 residues: CASPERRSSYNEQFF. In DNA, the CDR3 is TGTGCCAGCCCGGAGCGGAGGAGCTCCTACAATGAGCAGTTCTTC.